The rows below give T cell receptor beta chains drawn from one sample of a study of CD8+ T cells in alopecia areata. The repertoire was sequenced with immunoSEQ multiplex PCR; TCRdb's copy has only in-frame clones and lacks some. The sample has about 150,000 clones, roughly 64% seen once. The material was CD4+ T cells sorted from blood, obtained at week 0. The receptors derive from a human donor with alopecia areata. CDR3s include the opening cysteine and the closing phenylalanine or tryptophan. A D gene is named only where the DNA matches it firmly. Clone size is stated in some rows and not others, as once, few, many or a class when expanded.

clone size	D gene	V gene	J gene	CDR3 length	CDR3 DNA	CDR3 protein
NA	NA	TRBV29-1	TRBJ1-2	11	TGCAGCGTTTCCGCCCCGGGTGGCTACACCTTC	CSVSAPGGYTF
NA	NA	TRBV11-3	TRBJ2-5	13	TGTGCCAGCAGCCTCAATTTGAGAGAGACCCAGTACTTC	CASSLNLRETQYF
few	NA	TRBV4-1	TRBJ1-6	15	TGCGCCAGCAGCCCTGCGTGGACACACCTGTCACCCCTCCACTTT	CASSPAWTHLSPLHF
NA	NA	TRBV10-3	TRBJ1-5	17	TGTGCCATCAGTGAGTCTAAACAGGGAACTCCTTTTCAGCCCCAGCATTTT	CAISESKQGTPFQPQHF
NA	NA	TRBV5-1	TRBJ2-3	14	TGCGCCAGCAGGATTGCCGGGAGCACAGATACGCAGTATTTT	CASRIAGSTDTQYF
NA	TRBD1	TRBV30	TRBJ2-1	13	TGTGCCTGGAGTAAGATTACGGGACAGGCCGAGTTCTTC	CAWSKITGQAEFF
once	TRBD1	TRBV9	TRBJ2-5	13	TGTGCCAGCAGCAGACAGGGTCCAGAGACCCAGTACTTC	CASSRQGPETQYF
NA	NA	TRBV6-1	TRBJ2-3	14	TGTGCCACGCTCCAAGGGGCCAGCACAGATACGCAGTATTTT	CATLQGASTDTQYF
many	TRBD1	TRBV7-2	TRBJ1-2	13	TGTGCCAGCAGCTCGGGACAGAACTATGGCTACACCTTC	CASSSGQNYGYTF
NA	NA	TRBV2	TRBJ2-7	14	TGTGCCAGCAGTGATAGATCTACCTCCTACGAGCAGTACTTC	CASSDRSTSYEQYF
NA	TRBD1	TRBV7-6	TRBJ1-1	13	TGTGCCAGCAGCTTCTTAAGGGACAGTGAAGCTTTCTTT	CASSFLRDSEAFF